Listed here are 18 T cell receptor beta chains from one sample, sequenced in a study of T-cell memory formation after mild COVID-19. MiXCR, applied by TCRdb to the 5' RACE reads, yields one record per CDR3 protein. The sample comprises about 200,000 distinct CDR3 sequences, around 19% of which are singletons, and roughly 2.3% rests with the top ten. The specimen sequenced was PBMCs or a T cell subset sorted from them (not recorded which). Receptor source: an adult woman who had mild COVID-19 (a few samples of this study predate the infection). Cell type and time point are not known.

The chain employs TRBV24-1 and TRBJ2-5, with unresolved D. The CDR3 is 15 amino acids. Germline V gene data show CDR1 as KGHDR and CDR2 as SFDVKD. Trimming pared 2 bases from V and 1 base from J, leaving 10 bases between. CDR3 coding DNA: TGTGCCACCAGTGATTCGACCAAGCCCCAAGAGACCCAGTACTTC. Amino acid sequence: CATSDSTKPQETQYF.

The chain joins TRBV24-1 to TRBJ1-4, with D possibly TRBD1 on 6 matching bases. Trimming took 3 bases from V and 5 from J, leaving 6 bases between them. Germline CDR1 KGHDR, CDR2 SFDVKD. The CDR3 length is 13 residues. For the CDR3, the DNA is TGTGCCACCAGTGATGGACAGAATGAAAAACTGTTTTTT. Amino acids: CATSDGQNEKLFF.

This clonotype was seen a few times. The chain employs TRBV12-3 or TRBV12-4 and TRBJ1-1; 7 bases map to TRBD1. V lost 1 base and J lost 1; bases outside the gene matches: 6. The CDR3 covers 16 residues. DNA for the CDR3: TGTGCCAGCAGTTTAGACCCCACAGGGGCGAACACTGAAGCTTTCTTT. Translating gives CASSLDPTGANTEAFF.

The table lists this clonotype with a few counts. The CDR3: CASHRKTGDSSTGELFF. The DNA for the CDR3 is TGTGCCAGCCACCGCAAGACAGGGGACAGCAGTACCGGGGAGCTGTTTTTT. The V call is TRBV27, the J call TRBJ2-2; 8 positions match TRBD1. V lost 8 bases, J lost 5 bases, and 16 bases stayed unmatched. This CDR3 spans 17 amino acids. The germline CDR1 and CDR2 sequences are MNHEY and SMNVEV (reference sequence).

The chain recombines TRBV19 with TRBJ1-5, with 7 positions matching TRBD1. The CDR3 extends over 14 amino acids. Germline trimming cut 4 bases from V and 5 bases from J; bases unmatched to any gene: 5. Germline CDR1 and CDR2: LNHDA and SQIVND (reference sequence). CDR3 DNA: TGTGCCAGTAGTACGGGACAGCTGGATCAGCCCCAGCATTTT. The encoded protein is CASSTGQLDQPQHF. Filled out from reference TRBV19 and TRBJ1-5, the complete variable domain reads DGGITQSPKYLFRKEGQNVTLSCEQNLNHDAMYWYRQDPGQGLRLIYYSQIVNDFQKGDIAEGYSVSREKKESFPLTVTSAQKNPTAFYLCASSTGQLDQPQHFGDGTRLSIL.

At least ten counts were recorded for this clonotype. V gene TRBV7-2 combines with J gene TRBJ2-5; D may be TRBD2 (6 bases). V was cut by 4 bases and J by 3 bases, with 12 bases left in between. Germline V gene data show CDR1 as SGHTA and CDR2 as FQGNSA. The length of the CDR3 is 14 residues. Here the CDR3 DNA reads TGTGCCAGCAGCTCCGGGGGTTTGGAAGAGACCCAGTACTTC. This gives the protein CASSSGGLEETQYF.

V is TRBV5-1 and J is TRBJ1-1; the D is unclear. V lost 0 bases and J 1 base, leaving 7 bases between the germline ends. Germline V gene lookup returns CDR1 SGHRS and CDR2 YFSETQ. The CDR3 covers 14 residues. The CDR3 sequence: CASSLGVQNTEAFF. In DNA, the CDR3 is TGCGCCAGCAGCTTGGGGGTTCAGAACACTGAAGCTTTCTTT.

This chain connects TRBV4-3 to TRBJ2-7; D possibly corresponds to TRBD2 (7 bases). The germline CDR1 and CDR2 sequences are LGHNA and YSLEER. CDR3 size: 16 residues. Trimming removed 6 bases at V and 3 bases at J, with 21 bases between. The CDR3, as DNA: TGCGCCAGCAGAATTGGGAGGGACGGGGGCTACTACGAGCAGTACTTC. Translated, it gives CASRIGRDGGYYEQYF.

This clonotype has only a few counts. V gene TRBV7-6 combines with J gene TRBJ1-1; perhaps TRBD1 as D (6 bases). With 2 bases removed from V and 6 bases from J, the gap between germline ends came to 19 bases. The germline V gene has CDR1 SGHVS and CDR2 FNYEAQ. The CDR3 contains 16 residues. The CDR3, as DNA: TGTGCCAGCAGCTTATTTCTCCCGGGGGCGTCCCCTGAAGCTTTCTTT. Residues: CASSLFLPGASPEAFF.

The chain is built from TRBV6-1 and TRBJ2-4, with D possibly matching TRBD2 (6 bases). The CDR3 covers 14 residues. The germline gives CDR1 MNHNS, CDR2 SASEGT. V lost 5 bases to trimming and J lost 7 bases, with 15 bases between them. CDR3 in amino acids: CASSFTGLGNIQYF. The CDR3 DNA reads TGTGCCAGCAGTTTTACGGGACTCGGGAACATTCAGTACTTC.

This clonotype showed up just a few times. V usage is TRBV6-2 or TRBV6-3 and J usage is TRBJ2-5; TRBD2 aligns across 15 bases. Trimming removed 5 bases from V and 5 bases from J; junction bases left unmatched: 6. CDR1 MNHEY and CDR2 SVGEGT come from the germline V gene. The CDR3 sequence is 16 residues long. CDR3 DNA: TGTGCCAGCAGTCCAGGACTAGCGGGAGGGGGTGAGACCCAGTACTTC. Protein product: CASSPGLAGGGETQYF.

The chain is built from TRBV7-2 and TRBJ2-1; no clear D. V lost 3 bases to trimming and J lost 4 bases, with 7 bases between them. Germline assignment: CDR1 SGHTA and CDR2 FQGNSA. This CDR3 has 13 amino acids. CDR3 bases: TGTGCCAGCAGCTTTAAGGGTTACAATGAGCAGTTCTTC. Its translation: CASSFKGYNEQFF.

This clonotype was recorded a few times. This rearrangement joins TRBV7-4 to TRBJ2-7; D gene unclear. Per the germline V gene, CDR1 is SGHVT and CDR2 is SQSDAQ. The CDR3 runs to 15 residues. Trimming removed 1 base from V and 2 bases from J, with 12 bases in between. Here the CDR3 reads CASSLDGSCPYEQYF. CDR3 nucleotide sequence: TGTGCCAGCAGCTTAGACGGAAGTTGCCCCTACGAGCAGTACTTC.

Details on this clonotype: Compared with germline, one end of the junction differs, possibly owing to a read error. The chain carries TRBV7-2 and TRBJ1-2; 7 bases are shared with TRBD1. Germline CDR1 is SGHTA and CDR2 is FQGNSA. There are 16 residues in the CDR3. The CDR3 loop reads CASSPALDRANYGYTF. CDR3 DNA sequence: TGTGCCAGCAGCCCTGCCCTAGACAGGGCTAATTATGGCTACACCTTC. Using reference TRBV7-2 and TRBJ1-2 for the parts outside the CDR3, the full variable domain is GAGVSQSPSNKVTEKGKDVELRCDPISGHTALYWYRQSLGQGLEFLIYFQGNSAPDKSGLPSDRFSAERTGGSVSTLTIQRTQQEDSAVYLCASSPALDRANYGYTFGSGTRLTVV.

Here the CDR3 DNA reads TGTGCCACCAGCACCCGGACAGGGGTGACAGATACGCAGTATTTT. This sequence encodes CATSTRTGVTDTQYF. The chain carries TRBV15 and TRBJ2-3; 9 nucleotides align to TRBD1. This CDR3 has 15 residues. With V trimmed by 4 bases and J by 3 bases, 5 bases remained unmatched. Per the germline V gene, CDR1 is LNHNV and CDR2 is YYDKDF (reference sequence).

DNA of the CDR3: TGTGCCAGCAGCTCGACTGGACAGGGGAGCGCTGAAGCTTTCTTT. The encoded protein is CASSSTGQGSAEAFF. The chain is built from TRBV5-5 and TRBJ1-1; TRBD1 matches at 9 bases. The CDR3 covers 15 residues. V lost 3 bases, J lost 6 bases, and 9 bases stayed unmatched. Germline V gene lookup returns CDR1 SGHKS and CDR2 YYEKEE (reference sequence).

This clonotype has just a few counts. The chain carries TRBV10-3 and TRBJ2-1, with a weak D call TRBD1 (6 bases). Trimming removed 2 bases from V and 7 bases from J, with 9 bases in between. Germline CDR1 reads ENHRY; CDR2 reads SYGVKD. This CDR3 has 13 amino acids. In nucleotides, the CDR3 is TGTGCCATCAGTGAGACAGGGTGGAATGAGCAGTTCTTC. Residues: CAISETGWNEQFF.

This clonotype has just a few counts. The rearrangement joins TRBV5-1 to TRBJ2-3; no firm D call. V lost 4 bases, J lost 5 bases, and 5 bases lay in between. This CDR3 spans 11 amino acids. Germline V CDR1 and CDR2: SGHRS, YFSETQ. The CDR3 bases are TGCGCCAGCAGCCTACAAGATACGCAGTATTTT. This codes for CASSLQDTQYF.